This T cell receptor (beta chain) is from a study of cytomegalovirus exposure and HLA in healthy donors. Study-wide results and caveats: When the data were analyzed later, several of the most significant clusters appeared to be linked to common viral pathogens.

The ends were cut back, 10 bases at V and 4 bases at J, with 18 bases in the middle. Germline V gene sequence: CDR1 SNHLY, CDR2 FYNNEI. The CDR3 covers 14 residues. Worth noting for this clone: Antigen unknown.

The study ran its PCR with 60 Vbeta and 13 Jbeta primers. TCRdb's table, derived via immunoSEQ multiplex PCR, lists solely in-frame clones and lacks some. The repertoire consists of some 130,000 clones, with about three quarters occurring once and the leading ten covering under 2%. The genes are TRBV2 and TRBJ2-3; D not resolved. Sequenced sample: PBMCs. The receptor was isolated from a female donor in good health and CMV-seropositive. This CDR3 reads CATAALGVSDTQYF. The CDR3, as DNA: TGTGCCACCGCGGCCCTTGGTGTTTCAGATACGCAGTATTTT. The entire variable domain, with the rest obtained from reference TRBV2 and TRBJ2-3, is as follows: EPEVTQTPSHQVTQMGQEVILRCVPISNHLYFYWYRQILGQKVEFLVSFYNNEISEKSEIFDDQFSVERPDGSNFTLKIRSTKLEDSAMYFCATAALGVSDTQYFGPGTRLTVL.